Listed here is a single TCR beta chain. Looked up from germline, CDR1 is SGHRS and CDR2 is YFSETQ. V lost 7 bases to trimming and J lost 0 bases; unmatched junction nucleotides: 12. The CDR3 contains 16 residues. The data stem from a study of blood T cell repertoires in COVID-19. Study as a whole: PBMCs, B-cell-depleted T cells, or T cells provided the cDNA or gDNA that made up the material.

The data were produced by immunoSEQ multiplex PCR, yet TCRdb's version contains in-frame clones alone and is incomplete. The table includes 350,000 to 400,000 clones, approximately 89% detected once. The rearrangement uses TRBV5-1 and TRBJ1-2, with 7 bases lining up with TRBD1. This clonotype originated in a woman in her forties who had been exposed to COVID-19. Source material: PBMCs or T cells enriched from blood (not recorded which). DNA of the CDR3: TGCGCCAGCCGAAAGCTGGGACAGACTACTAACTATGGCTACACCTTC. Translating gives CASRKLGQTTNYGYTF.